This entry describes one TCR beta chain. Antigen: not known. With 60 Vbeta and 13 Jbeta primers, the PCR was carried out. Method: immunoSEQ multiplex PCR; TCRdb's copy keeps in-frame clones and lacks some. The table records about 110,000 clones, about two thirds of them present only once. The germline V gene has CDR1 SGHDT and CDR2 YYEEEE. J lost 6 bases, V lost 3 bases, and 6 bases had no gene match. The CDR3 consists of 15 residues. The data belong to a study of cytomegalovirus exposure and HLA in healthy donors. Study outcomes and limitations: In vitro assays verified that a few CMV-associated chains recognized CMV antigens specifically. What was likely a sequencing artifact was a cluster of highly shared sequence variants. A later analysis found TCR association rates differed by HLA locus, highest for DRB1 and lowest for HLA-C. Some TCR beta chains (164 of them) were listed as cytomegalovirus-associated.

The clonotype was recovered from a man in his thirties or forties in good health and CMV-seropositive. The J gene is TRBJ1-2, the V gene TRBV5-6; TRBD1 matches 12 bases. The sample consisted of PBMCs. Written as DNA, the CDR3 is TGTGCCAGCAGCTACGGGACAGGGGGCGCGGATGGCTACACCTTC. This sequence encodes CASSYGTGGADGYTF.